This T cell receptor beta chain was documented in a study of blood T cell repertoires in COVID-19. As for the study in general: Sites in the United States, Italy and Spain provided acute and convalescent COVID-19 samples. Sources were T cells, B-cell-depleted T cells, or PBMCs; the material itself was cDNA or gDNA.

Patients from Seattle were sampled longitudinally, starting during active infection. Trimming cost V 2 bases and J 2 bases; bases outside gene matches: 5. The CDR3 extends over 15 amino acids. Germline CDR1 reads SGHRS; CDR2 reads YFSETQ. Source study methods: Estimated nucleated cell counts came from reference gene primer amplification. The repertoire was sequenced with immunoSEQ multiplex PCR; TCRdb's copy has only in-frame clones and lacks some. V and J calls and clone size follow that table, whereas D and trimming were derived from the DNA. The sample shows about 140,000 clones, over 80% of them seen only once.

The TCR sequence derives from a man aged 25-40 years with COVID-19, enrolled during active disease. The sequencing sample was made of peripheral blood. The genes are TRBV5-1 and TRBJ1-2, with TRBD1 matching 8 bases. CDR3 amino acids: CASSFGTGVNYGYTF. DNA for the CDR3: TGCGCCAGCAGCTTCGGGACAGGTGTGAACTATGGCTACACCTTC.